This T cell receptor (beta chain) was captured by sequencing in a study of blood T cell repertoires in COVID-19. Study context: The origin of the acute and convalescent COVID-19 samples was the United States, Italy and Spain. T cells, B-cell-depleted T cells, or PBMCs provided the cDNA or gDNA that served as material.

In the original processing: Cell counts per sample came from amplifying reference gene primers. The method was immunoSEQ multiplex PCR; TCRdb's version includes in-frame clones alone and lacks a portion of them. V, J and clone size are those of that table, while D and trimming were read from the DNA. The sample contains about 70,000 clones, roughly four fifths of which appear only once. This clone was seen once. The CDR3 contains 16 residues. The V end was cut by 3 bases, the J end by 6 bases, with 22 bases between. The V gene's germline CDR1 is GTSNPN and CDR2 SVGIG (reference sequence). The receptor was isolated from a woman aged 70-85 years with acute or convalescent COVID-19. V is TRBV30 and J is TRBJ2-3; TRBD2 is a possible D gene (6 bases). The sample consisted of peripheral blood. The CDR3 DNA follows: TGTGCCTGGAGGCCCCCTTCCAGCGGGCGGATGGATACGCAGTATTTT. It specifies CAWRPPSSGRMDTQYF.